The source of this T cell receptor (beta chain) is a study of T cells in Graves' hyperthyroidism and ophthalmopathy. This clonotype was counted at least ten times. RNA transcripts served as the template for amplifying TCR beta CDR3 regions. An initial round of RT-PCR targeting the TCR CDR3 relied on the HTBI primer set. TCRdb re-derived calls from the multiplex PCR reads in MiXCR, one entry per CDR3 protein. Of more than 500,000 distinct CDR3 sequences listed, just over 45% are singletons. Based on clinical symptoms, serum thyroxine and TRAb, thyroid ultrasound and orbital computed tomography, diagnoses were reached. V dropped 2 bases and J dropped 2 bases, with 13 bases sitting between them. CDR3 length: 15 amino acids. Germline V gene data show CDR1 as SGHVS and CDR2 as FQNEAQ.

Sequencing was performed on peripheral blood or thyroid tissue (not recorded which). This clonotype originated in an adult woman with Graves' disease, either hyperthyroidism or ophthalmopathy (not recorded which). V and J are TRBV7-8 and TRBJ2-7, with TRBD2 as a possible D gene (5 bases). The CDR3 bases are TGTGCCAGCAGCTTAAGGAGGAACAAGACCTACGAGCAGTACTTC. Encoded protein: CASSLRRNKTYEQYF.